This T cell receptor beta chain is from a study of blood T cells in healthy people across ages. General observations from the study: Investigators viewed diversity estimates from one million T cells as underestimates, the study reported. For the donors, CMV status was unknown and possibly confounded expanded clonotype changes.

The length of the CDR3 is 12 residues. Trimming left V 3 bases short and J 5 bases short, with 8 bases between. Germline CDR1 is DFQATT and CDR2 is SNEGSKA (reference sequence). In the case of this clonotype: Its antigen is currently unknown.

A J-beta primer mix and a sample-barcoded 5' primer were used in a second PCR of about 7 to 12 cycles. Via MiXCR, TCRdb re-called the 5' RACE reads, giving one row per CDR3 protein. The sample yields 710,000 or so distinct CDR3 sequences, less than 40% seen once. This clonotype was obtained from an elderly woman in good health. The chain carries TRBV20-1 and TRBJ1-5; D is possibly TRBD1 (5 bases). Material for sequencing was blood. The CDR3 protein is CSASLTDQPQHF. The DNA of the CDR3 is TGCAGTGCTAGTCTGACAGATCAGCCCCAGCATTTT.